This T cell receptor (beta chain) was recorded in a study of sequential checkpoint blockade in melanoma. The overall study: Arm A got nivolumab then ipilimumab; arm B the reverse, 1:1. Each arm's sequence ended with maintenance nivolumab.

The J segment lost 4 bases and the V segment lost 7 bases, leaving 4 bases of the junction unmatched. The germline V gene has CDR1 SEHNR and CDR2 FQNEAQ (reference sequence). The CDR3 spans 13 residues. Here immunoSEQ multiplex PCR was the method, and the copy in TCRdb shows in-frame clones only, minus some. The sample yields approximately 26,000 clones, 60% to 80% seen once. This clone is deemed large. Treatment denoted: randomized to nivolumab then ipilimumab (arm A) or the reverse (arm B). Patients had received no earlier DNA-damaging chemotherapy. PBMC sorting kept live CD3+CD8+ cells without CD19 or CD56.

This sample comprised CD8+ T cells sorted from blood (inferred from file names), obtained from a patient given nivolumab and ipilimumab in sequence. The receptor comes from a human donor with melanoma. V usage is TRBV7-9 and J usage is TRBJ2-4; TRBD1 matches 7 bases. This chain's CDR3 is CASTTGVKNIQYF. For the CDR3, the DNA is TGTGCCAGCACTACAGGGGTAAAAAACATTCAGTACTTC.